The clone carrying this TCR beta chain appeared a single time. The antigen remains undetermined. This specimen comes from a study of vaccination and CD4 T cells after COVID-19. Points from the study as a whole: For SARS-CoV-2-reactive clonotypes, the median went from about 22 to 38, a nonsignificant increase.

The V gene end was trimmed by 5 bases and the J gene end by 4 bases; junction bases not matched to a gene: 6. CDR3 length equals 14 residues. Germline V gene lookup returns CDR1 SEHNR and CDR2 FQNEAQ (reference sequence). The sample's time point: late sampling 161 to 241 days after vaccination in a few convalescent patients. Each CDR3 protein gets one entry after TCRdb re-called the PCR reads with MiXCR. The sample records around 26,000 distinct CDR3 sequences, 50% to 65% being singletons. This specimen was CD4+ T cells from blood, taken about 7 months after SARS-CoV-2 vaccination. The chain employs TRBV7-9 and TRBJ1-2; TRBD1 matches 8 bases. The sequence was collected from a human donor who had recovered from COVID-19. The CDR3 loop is CASSAGQGAYGYTF. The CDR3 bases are TGTGCCAGCAGCGCCGGACAGGGAGCCTATGGCTACACCTTC. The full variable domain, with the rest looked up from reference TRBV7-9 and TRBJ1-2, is DTGVSQNPRHKITKRGQNVTFRCDPISEHNRLYWYRQTLGQGPEFLTYFQNEAQLEKSRLLSDRFSAERPKGSFSTLEIQRTEQGDSAMYLCASSAGQGAYGYTFGSGTRLTVV.